These 30 T cell receptor beta chains share one sample of origin, sequenced in a study of T cells in lung cancer brain metastases. The protocol was immunoSEQ multiplex PCR, while the TCRdb copy is restricted to in-frame clones and leaves out a portion. This table has 3,000 to 4,000 clones, around 93% appearing once. The source material was tumor tissue from the primary lung tumor. The source is a man between 65 and 85 years old with non-small cell lung cancer.

This chain connects TRBV7-2 to TRBJ2-7; the D gene is possibly TRBD1 (5 bases). Germline V lookup: CDR1 SGHTA, CDR2 FQGNSA. The CDR3 has 15 residues. V lost 3 bases to trimming and J lost 0 bases, with 12 bases between them. CDR3 amino acids: CASSFAPDSSYEQYF. The CDR3 DNA follows: TGTGCCAGCAGCTTCGCACCTGACAGCTCCTACGAGCAGTACTTC.

This chain uses TRBV5-1 with TRBJ2-7; D uncertain. V was trimmed by 4 bases and J by 0 bases, leaving 5 bases between them. CDR1 SGHRS and CDR2 YFSETQ come from the germline V gene. The CDR3 totals 12 residues. Here the CDR3 reads CASSHSSYEQYF. CDR3 DNA sequence: TGCGCCAGCAGCCACTCCTCCTACGAGCAGTACTTC.

V usage is TRBV13 and J usage is TRBJ2-5; a weak D match, TRBD1 (6 bases). Trimming pared 5 bases from V and 1 base from J, leaving 11 bases between. Germline assignment: CDR1 PRHDT and CDR2 FYEKMQ (reference sequence). The CDR3 is made up of 14 amino acids. The CDR3 DNA reads TGTGCCAGCAGCCACGTAGGGGGCCAAGAGACCCAGTACTTC. This encodes CASSHVGGQETQYF.

V gene TRBV27 combines with J gene TRBJ2-6; D is ambiguous. Germline V gives CDR1 MNHEY, CDR2 SMNVEV (reference sequence). CDR3 length: 13 residues. Trimming took 10 bases from V and 2 from J, leaving 9 bases between them. The chain's CDR3 is CATSWPGANVLTF. The CDR3 DNA follows: TGTGCCACCTCGTGGCCTGGGGCCAACGTCCTGACTTTC.

V usage is TRBV14 and J usage is TRBJ2-7; D uncertain. Trimming removed 1 base from V and 6 bases from J, with 4 bases in between. Germline-derived CDR1 and CDR2 are SGHDN and FVKESK. CDR3 length: 11 amino acids. CDR3 sequence reads: CASSQGGEQYF. The CDR3 region has the DNA TGTGCCAGCAGCCAAGGGGGCGAGCAGTACTTC.

V gene TRBV2 combines with J gene TRBJ1-2, with D maybe TRBD1 (5 bases). Germline V gene lookup returns CDR1 SNHLY and CDR2 FYNNEI. The CDR3 has 12 amino acids. Trimming cost V 7 bases and J 9 bases, with 15 bases left between them. The CDR3 coding sequence is TGTGCCAGCACCGAGGCAGGGCTGCGCTACACCTTC. This sequence encodes CASTEAGLRYTF. Looking up the rest from reference TRBV2 and TRBJ1-2 gives the full variable domain: EPEVTQTPSHQVTQMGQEVILRCVPISNHLYFYWYRQILGQKVEFLVSFYNNEISEKSEIFDDQFSVERPDGSNFTLKIRSTKLEDSAMYFCASTEAGLRYTFGSGTRLTVV.

The chain employs TRBV19 and TRBJ2-7, with D perhaps TRBD2 (5 bases). V lost 5 bases, J lost 2 bases, and 7 bases lay in between. There are 12 residues in the CDR3. Germline loops: CDR1 LNHDA, CDR2 SQIVND (reference sequence). CDR3 in DNA: TGTGCCAGTAGTGGACTCGCCTACGAGCAGTACTTC. Its translation is CASSGLAYEQYF.

The V call is TRBV18, the J call TRBJ2-3, with D perhaps being TRBD1 or TRBD2 (5 bases each). The CDR3 loop spans 15 amino acids. V was clipped by 4 bases and J by 4 bases, with 15 bases between them. CDR1 KGHSH and CDR2 LQKENI come from the germline V gene. CDR3 DNA: TGTGCCAGCTCACGGGGCTTGGAGAGGGCAGATACGCAGTATTTT. Translation: CASSRGLERADTQYF.

This chain links TRBV7-7 with TRBJ2-2; D gene unclear. Germline V CDR1 and CDR2: SSHAT, FNYEAQ (reference sequence). V gave up 5 bases and J gave up 4 bases, with 11 bases separating them. The CDR3 sequence is 14 residues long. The CDR3: CASSPPSSTGELFF. CDR3 coding DNA: TGTGCCAGCAGCCCACCGAGTAGCACCGGGGAGCTGTTTTTT.

This clone was seen once. The chain uses TRBV10-3 and TRBJ2-7, with D possibly TRBD1 on 6 matching bases. Trimming cost V 3 bases and J 3 bases, with 12 bases left between them. This CDR3 has 14 residues. The germline gives CDR1 ENHRY, CDR2 SYGVKD. DNA of the CDR3: TGTGCCATCAGTGACAAGACAGGTATCTACGAGCAGTACTTC. This translates into CAISDKTGIYEQYF.

This clone was detected once. The J gene is TRBJ1-2, the V gene TRBV11-1; D is perhaps TRBD1 (5 bases). This CDR3 is 15 amino acids long. The germline V and J ends were trimmed by 1 base and 3 bases, with 12 bases remaining between them. The germline V gene has CDR1 SGHAT and CDR2 FQDESV (reference sequence). Here the CDR3 DNA reads TGTGCCAGCAGCTTAGAGTTCGGGGGAGACTATGGCTACACCTTC. This encodes CASSLEFGGDYGYTF.

The V and J genes are TRBV7-3 and TRBJ1-6; D remains unclear. V lost 0 bases and J lost 5, with 5 bases in between. This CDR3 spans 14 amino acids. Germline assignment: CDR1 SGHTA and CDR2 FQGTGA. This CDR3 is CASSLTGNNSPLHF. In DNA form, the CDR3 reads TGTGCCAGCAGCTTAACGGGAAATAATTCACCCCTCCACTTT.

The chain employs TRBV9 and TRBJ2-2; 7 bases are shared with TRBD2. The CDR3 extends over 14 amino acids. From germline, CDR1 is SGDLS and CDR2 YYNGEE. V was pared by 4 bases and J by 7 bases, with 7 bases of the junction left unmatched. The CDR3 is CASSLSGDYGELFF. The CDR3 DNA reads TGTGCCAGCAGCCTAAGCGGGGACTACGGGGAGCTGTTTTTT.

The V and J genes are TRBV6-6 and TRBJ2-3; D gene uncertain. Germline V CDR1 and CDR2: MNHNY, SVGAGI (reference sequence). Trimming took off 6 bases at V and 0 bases at J, with 4 bases between the two ends. This CDR3 is 12 amino acids long. The DNA for the CDR3 is TGTGCCAGCAGCGCTAGCACAGATACGCAGTATTTT. Residues: CASSASTDTQYF.

This clone was counted a single time. The chain couples TRBV19 to TRBJ2-6; a weak D match, TRBD1 (6 bases). The CDR3 runs 14 residues. The V end lost 7 bases, the J end lost 2 bases, and 9 bases lay between the germline ends. CDR1 and CDR2 (germline): LNHDA, SQIVND (reference sequence). The CDR3 is CASKSGAGANVLTF. In DNA, the CDR3 is TGTGCCAGTAAGTCAGGGGCTGGGGCCAACGTCCTGACTTTC.

This clone appeared once. The J gene is TRBJ2-1, the V gene TRBV4-3; unclear D gene. CDR1 LGHNA and CDR2 YSLEER come from the germline V gene. V shed 0 bases and J shed 12 bases, with 21 bases lying between them. CDR3 length equals 16 residues. This chain's CDR3 is CASSQESALPLGGQFF. In nucleotides, the CDR3 is TGCGCCAGCAGCCAAGAGTCAGCGTTACCGTTGGGTGGGCAGTTCTTC.

The V and J genes are TRBV18 and TRBJ2-7; D not certain. The CDR3 has 14 residues. V was clipped by 0 bases and J by 0 bases, with 6 bases between them. Looked up from germline, CDR1 is KGHSH and CDR2 is LQKENI. CDR3 residues: CASSPPYDSYEQYF. CDR3 coding DNA: TGTGCCAGCTCACCACCGTACGACTCCTACGAGCAGTACTTC.

The V gene is TRBV7-2, the J gene TRBJ2-5; unclear D gene. The V and J ends lost 3 bases and 5 bases respectively, with 4 bases between them. CDR1 is SGHTA and CDR2 is FQGNSA in the germline V gene. The CDR3 runs to 11 residues. The CDR3 region has the DNA TGTGCCAGCAGCTTTCTCGAGACCCAGTACTTC. Translated: CASSFLETQYF.

The genes are TRBV29-1 and TRBJ2-3; D is perhaps TRBD1 or TRBD2 (5 bases each). V was clipped by 5 bases and J by 4 bases, with 13 bases between them. CDR1 and CDR2 from the germline V gene are SQVTM and ANQGSEA. The CDR3 runs to 13 residues. CDR3 DNA sequence: TGCAGCGTTTCCCGGGACCCTCCAGATACGCAGTATTTT. The encoded protein is CSVSRDPPDTQYF.

The chain carries TRBV7-9 and TRBJ1-5; tentative D call: TRBD1 (5 bases). V was trimmed by 5 bases and J by 1 base, leaving 21 bases between them. This CDR3 is 18 amino acids long. CDR1 SEHNR and CDR2 FQNEAQ come from the germline V gene (reference sequence). DNA of the CDR3: TGTGCCAGCAGCCTGGGGGTGATGGTGGGAGGGAGCAATCAGCCCCAGCATTTT. Its protein product is CASSLGVMVGGSNQPQHF.

CDR3 sequence: CASSFTTSGRAPGSYNEQFF. The CDR3 DNA reads as TGTGCCAGCAGTTTTACGACTAGCGGGAGGGCACCGGGCTCCTACAATGAGCAGTTCTTC. This chain joins TRBV27 and TRBJ2-1; 14 bases align to TRBD2. CDR1 MNHEY and CDR2 SMNVEV come from the germline V gene (reference sequence). V lost 3 bases to trimming and J lost 0 bases; unmatched junction nucleotides: 10. This CDR3 spans 20 amino acids.

This clone was detected once. V and J are TRBV5-1 and TRBJ2-3, with D possibly being TRBD2 (6 bases). The CDR3 is 15 residues long. CDR1 SGHRS and CDR2 YFSETQ come from the germline V gene. Trimming pared 4 bases from V and 3 bases from J, leaving 15 bases between. DNA of the CDR3: TGCGCCAGCAGCCGGCTTGGCGGGAAGACAGATACGCAGTATTTT. Protein: CASSRLGGKTDTQYF. The full variable domain, its missing parts supplied by reference TRBV5-1 and TRBJ2-3, is KAGVTQTPRYLIKTRGQQVTLSCSPISGHRSVSWYQQTPGQGLQFLFEYFSETQRNKGNFPGRFSGRQFSNSRSEMNVSTLELGDSALYLCASSRLGGKTDTQYFGPGTRLTVL.

The V call is TRBV7-8, the J call TRBJ1-6; D gene uncertain. CDR3 length equals 14 residues. Deletions cut 2 bases from V and 6 bases from J, with 8 bases between. The V gene's germline CDR1 is SGHVS and CDR2 FQNEAQ. This CDR3 reads CASSLPGPNSPLHF. CDR3 nucleotides: TGTGCCAGCAGCTTACCCGGACCTAATTCACCCCTCCACTTT.

This sequence joins TRBV25-1 and TRBJ1-1; 9 bases are shared with TRBD1. V dropped 4 bases and J dropped 6; count of bases not matched to a gene: 3. This CDR3 is 13 amino acids long. Germline CDR1 is MGHDK and CDR2 is SYGVNS. The CDR3 nucleotides read TGTGCCAGCAGTGGCGGGACAGGGTCTGAAGCTTTCTTT. This encodes CASSGGTGSEAFF.

J is TRBJ1-2 and V is TRBV5-1; D perhaps matches TRBD1 (5 bases). V was clipped by 0 bases and J by 4 bases, with 16 bases between them. CDR3 length equals 16 residues. Germline loops: CDR1 SGHRS, CDR2 YFSETQ. CDR3 sequence: CASSLEVSRVGYGYTF. DNA of the CDR3: TGCGCCAGCAGCTTGGAGGTGTCCAGGGTCGGCTATGGCTACACCTTC. Complete variable domain (other parts from reference TRBV5-1 and TRBJ1-2): KAGVTQTPRYLIKTRGQQVTLSCSPISGHRSVSWYQQTPGQGLQFLFEYFSETQRNKGNFPGRFSGRQFSNSRSEMNVSTLELGDSALYLCASSLEVSRVGYGYTFGSGTRLTVV.

As for this clone: The sample carries other DNA sequences with the same CDR3. The genes are TRBV5-1 and TRBJ2-1, with 9 nucleotides matching TRBD2. This CDR3 is built from 15 residues. In germline, CDR1 is SGHRS, CDR2 YFSETQ. V shed 2 bases and J 5 bases; nucleotides not matched to a gene: 5. CDR3 region: CASSLGLAGDNEQFF. In nucleotides, the CDR3 is TGCGCCAGCAGCTTAGGGTTAGCGGGGGACAATGAGCAGTTCTTC. The full variable domain, in which reference TRBV5-1 and TRBJ2-1 provide the parts outside the CDR3, is KAGVTQTPRYLIKTRGQQVTLSCSPISGHRSVSWYQQTPGQGLQFLFEYFSETQRNKGNFPGRFSGRQFSNSRSEMNVSTLELGDSALYLCASSLGLAGDNEQFFGPGTRLTVL.

The chain uses TRBV15 and TRBJ1-2, with TRBD1 matching over 8 bases. CDR1 and CDR2 (germline): LNHNV, YYDKDF (reference sequence). The CDR3 length is 14 residues. V shed 4 bases, J shed 4 bases, and the junction held 5 bases outside the gene matches. The CDR3 DNA reads TGTGCCACCAGCATGGGCCAGGGGGCCTATGGCTACACCTTC. Protein sequence: CATSMGQGAYGYTF.

This clone appeared once. The V and J genes are TRBV7-2 and TRBJ1-6; TRBD1 is a possible D gene (5 bases). This CDR3 spans 18 amino acids. The germline V and J ends were trimmed by 1 base and 5 bases, with 18 bases remaining between them. CDR1 is SGHTA and CDR2 is FQGNSA in the germline V gene. DNA for the CDR3: TGTGCCAGCAGCTTAGTGTCTCGGGGGTACTCGGATAATTCACCCCTCCACTTT. Amino acid sequence: CASSLVSRGYSDNSPLHF.

The genes are TRBV9 and TRBJ1-2; D is unclear. The CDR3 totals 15 residues. Germline V gene sequence: CDR1 SGDLS, CDR2 YYNGEE. V was trimmed by 0 bases and J by 0 bases, leaving 9 bases between them. In DNA form, the CDR3 reads TGTGCCAGCAGCGTAGGAGCGAGAACTAACTATGGCTACACCTTC. Translated: CASSVGARTNYGYTF.

J is TRBJ1-1 and V is TRBV6-1, with D possibly being TRBD1 (5 bases). Germline V gives CDR1 MNHNS, CDR2 SASEGT. The CDR3 has 13 residues. The V and J ends lost 6 bases and 1 base respectively, with 9 bases between them. The CDR3 sequence: CASSQGRNTEAFF. In DNA form, the CDR3 reads TGTGCCAGCAGCCAGGGACGGAACACTGAAGCTTTCTTT.